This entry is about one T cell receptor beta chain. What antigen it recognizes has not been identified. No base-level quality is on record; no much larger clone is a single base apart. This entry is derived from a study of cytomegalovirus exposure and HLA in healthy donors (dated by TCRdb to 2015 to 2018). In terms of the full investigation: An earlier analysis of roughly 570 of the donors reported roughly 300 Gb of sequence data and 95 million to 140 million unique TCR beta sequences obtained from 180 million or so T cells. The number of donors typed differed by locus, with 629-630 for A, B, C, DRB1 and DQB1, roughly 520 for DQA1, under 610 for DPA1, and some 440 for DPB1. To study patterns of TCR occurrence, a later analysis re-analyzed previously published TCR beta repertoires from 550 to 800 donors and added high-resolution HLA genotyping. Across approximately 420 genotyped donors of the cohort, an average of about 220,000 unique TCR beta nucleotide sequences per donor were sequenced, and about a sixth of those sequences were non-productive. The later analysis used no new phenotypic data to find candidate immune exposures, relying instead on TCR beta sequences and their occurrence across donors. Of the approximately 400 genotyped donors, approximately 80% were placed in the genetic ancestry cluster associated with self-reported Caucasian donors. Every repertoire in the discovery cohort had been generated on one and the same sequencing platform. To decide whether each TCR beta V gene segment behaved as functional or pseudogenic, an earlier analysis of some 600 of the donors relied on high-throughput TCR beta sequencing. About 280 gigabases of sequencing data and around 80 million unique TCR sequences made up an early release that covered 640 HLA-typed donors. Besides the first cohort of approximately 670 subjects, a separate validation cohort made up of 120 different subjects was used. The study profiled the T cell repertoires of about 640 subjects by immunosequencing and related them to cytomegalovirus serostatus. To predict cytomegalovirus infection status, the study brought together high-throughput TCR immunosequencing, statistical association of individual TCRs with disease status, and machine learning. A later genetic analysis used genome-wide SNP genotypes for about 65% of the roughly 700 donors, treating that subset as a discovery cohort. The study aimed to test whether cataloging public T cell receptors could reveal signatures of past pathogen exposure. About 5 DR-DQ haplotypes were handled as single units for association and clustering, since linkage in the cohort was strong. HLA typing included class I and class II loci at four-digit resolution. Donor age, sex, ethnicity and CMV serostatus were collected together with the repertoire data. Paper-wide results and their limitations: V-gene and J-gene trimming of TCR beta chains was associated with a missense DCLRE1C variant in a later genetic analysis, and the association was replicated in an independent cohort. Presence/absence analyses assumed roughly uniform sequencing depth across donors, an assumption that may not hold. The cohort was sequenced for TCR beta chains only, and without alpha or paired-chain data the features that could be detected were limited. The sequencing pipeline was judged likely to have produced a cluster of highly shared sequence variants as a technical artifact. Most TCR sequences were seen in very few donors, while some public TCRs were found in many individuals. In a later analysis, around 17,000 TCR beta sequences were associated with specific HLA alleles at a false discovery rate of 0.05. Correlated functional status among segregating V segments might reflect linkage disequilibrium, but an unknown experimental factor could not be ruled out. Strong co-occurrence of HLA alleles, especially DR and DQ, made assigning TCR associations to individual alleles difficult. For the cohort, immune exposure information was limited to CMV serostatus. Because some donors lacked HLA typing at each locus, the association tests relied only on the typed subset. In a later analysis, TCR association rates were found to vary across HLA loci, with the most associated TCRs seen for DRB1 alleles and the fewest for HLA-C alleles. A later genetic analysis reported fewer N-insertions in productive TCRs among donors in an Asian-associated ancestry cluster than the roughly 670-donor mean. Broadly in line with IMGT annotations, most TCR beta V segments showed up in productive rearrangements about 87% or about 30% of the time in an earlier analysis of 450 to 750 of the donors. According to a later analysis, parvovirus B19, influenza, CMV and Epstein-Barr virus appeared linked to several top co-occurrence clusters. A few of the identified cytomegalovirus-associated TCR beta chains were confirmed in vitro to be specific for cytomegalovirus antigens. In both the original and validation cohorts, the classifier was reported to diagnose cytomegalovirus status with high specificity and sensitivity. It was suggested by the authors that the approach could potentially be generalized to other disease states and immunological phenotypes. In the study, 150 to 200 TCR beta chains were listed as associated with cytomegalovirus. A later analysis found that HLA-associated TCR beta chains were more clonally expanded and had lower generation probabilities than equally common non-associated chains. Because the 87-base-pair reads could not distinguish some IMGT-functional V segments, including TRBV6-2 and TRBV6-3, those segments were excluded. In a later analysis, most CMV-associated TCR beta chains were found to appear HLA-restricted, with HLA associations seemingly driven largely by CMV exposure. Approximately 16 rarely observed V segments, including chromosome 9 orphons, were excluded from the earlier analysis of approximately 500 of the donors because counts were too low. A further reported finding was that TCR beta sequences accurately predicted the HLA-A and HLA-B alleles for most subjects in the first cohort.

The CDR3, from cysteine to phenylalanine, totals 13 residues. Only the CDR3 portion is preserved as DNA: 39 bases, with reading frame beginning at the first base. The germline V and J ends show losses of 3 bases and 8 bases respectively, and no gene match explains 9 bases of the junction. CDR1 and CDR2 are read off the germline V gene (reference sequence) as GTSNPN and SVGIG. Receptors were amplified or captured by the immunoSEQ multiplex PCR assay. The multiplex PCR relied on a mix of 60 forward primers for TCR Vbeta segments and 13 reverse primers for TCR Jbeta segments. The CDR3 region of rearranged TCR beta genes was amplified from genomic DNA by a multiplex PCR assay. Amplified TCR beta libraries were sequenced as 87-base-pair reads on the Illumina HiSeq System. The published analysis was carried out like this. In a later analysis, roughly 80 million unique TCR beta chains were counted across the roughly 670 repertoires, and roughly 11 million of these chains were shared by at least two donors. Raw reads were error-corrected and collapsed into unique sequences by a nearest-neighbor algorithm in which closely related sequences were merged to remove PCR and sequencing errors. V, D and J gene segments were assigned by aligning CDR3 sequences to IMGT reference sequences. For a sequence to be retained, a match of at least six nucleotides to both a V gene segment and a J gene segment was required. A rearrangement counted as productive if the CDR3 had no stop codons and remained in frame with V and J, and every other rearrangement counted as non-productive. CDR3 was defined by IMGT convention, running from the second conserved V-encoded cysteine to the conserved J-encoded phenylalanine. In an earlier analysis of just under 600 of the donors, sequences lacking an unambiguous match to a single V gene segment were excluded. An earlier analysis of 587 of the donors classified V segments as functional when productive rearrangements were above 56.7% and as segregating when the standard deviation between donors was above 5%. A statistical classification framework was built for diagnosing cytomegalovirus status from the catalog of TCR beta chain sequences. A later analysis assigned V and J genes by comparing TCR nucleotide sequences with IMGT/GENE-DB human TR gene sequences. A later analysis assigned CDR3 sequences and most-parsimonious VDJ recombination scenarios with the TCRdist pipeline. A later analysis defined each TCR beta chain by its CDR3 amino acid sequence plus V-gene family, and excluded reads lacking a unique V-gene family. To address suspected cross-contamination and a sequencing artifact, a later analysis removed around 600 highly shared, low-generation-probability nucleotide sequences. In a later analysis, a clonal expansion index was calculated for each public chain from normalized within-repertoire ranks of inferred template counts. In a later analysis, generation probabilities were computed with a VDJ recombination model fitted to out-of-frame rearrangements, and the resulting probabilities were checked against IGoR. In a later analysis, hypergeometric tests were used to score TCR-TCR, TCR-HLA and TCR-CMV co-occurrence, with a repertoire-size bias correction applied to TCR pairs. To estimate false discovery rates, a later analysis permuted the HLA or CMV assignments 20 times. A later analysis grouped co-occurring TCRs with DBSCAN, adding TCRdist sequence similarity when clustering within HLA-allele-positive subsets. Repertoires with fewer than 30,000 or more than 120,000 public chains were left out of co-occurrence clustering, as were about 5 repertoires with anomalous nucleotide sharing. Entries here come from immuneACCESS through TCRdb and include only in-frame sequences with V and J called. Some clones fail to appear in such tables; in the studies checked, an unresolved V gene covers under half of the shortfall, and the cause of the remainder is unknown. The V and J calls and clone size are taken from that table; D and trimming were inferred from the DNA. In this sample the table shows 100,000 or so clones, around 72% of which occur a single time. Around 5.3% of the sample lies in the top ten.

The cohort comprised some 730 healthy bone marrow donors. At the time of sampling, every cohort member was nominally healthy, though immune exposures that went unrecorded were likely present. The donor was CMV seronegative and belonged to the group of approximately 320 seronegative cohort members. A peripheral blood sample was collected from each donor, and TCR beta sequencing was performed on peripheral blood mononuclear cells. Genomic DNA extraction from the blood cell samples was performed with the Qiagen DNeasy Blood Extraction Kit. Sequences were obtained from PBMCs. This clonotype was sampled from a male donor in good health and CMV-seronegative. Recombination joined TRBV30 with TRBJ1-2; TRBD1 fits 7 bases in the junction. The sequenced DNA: TGTGCCTGGAGCCCCCAGGGGGTGGGGGGCTACACCTTC. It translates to CAWSPQGVGGYTF.